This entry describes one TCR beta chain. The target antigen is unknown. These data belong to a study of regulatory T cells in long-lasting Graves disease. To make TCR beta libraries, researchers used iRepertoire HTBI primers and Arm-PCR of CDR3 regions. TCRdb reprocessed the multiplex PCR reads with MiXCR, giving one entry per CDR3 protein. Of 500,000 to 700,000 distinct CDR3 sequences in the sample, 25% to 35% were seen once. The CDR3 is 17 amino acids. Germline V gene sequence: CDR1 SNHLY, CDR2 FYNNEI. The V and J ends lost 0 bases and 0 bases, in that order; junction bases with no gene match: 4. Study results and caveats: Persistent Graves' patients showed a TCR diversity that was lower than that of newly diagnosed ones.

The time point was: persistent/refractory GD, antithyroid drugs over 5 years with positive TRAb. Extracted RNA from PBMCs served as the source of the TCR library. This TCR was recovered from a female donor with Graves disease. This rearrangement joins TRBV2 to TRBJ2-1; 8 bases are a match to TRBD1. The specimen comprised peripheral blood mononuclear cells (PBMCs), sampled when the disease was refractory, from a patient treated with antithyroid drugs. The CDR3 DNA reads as TGTGCCAGCAGTGAAGCGGAACAGGGGGACTCCTACAATGAGCAGTTCTTC. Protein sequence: CASSEAEQGDSYNEQFF. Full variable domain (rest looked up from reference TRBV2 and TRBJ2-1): EPEVTQTPSHQVTQMGQEVILRCVPISNHLYFYWYRQILGQKVEFLVSFYNNEISEKSEIFDDQFSVERPDGSNFTLKIRSTKLEDSAMYFCASSEAEQGDSYNEQFFGPGTRLTVL.